These 31 T cell receptor beta chains share one sample of origin, sequenced in a study of blood T cell repertoires in COVID-19. Measured with immunoSEQ multiplex PCR; TCRdb has only the in-frame clones, and not every one. This sample yields roughly 410,000 clones, of which around 91% are seen a single time; approximately 1.5% belongs to the top ten. The sequenced sample was peripheral blood. These receptors came from a woman between 40 and 55 years old with COVID-19, enrolled during active disease.

The chain joins TRBV7-2 to TRBJ2-3; 10 positions agree with TRBD2. This CDR3 has 18 residues. Trimming cost V 5 bases and J 0 bases; bases outside gene matches: 11. The V gene's germline CDR1 is SGHTA and CDR2 FQGNSA. CDR3: CASSPRPSGGTSTDTQYF. The CDR3 DNA reads TGTGCCAGCAGCCCTCGCCCTAGCGGGGGCACTAGCACAGATACGCAGTATTTT.

The V gene is TRBV7-3, the J gene TRBJ1-3; D unclear. V lost 5 bases, J lost 4 bases, and 12 bases lay in between. The CDR3 spans 14 residues. Germline V gene sequence: CDR1 SGHTA, CDR2 FQGTGA. The CDR3 DNA sequence: TGTGCCAGCAGCCCCGCCGGGGAAGGAAACACCATATATTTT. Protein product: CASSPAGEGNTIYF.

Here the CDR3 reads CSVELHSGRDEQFF. The CDR3 region has the DNA TGCAGCGTTGAACTCCACAGCGGGAGAGATGAGCAGTTCTTC. The rearrangement joins TRBV29-1 to TRBJ2-1, with 8 bases identical to TRBD2. This CDR3 has 14 residues. V was clipped by 2 bases and J by 8 bases; unmatched bases: 8. Germline V gives CDR1 SQVTM, CDR2 ANQGSEA.

V is TRBV7-2 and J is TRBJ1-1; D unclear. The CDR3 runs 14 residues. In germline, CDR1 is SGHTA, CDR2 FQGNSA. Trimming left V 0 bases short and J 6 bases short, with 11 bases between. CDR3 sequence reads: CASSLAFGLAEAFF. The DNA of the CDR3 is TGTGCCAGCAGCTTAGCGTTCGGGTTGGCTGAAGCTTTCTTT. Supplemented by reference TRBV7-2 and TRBJ1-1, the full variable domain reads GAGVSQSPSNKVTEKGKDVELRCDPISGHTALYWYRQSLGQGLEFLIYFQGNSAPDKSGLPSDRFSAERTGGSVSTLTIQRTQQEDSAVYLCASSLAFGLAEAFFGQGTRLTVV.

V and J are TRBV6-4 and TRBJ1-2; D unresolved. The CDR3 contains 13 residues. Germline loops: CDR1 MRHNA, CDR2 SNTAGT. V was clipped by 6 bases and J by 5 bases, with 13 bases between them. For the CDR3, the DNA is TGTGCCAGCAGCGGCGGAGGTCGGTATGGCTACACCTTC. Protein sequence: CASSGGGRYGYTF.

V usage is TRBV10-3 and J usage is TRBJ1-1; TRBD1 agrees at 7 bases. Germline values: CDR1 ENHRY, CDR2 SYGVKD. The V and J ends lost 2 bases and 0 bases, in that order; junction bases with no gene match: 21. There are 21 residues in the CDR3. CDR3 DNA sequence: TGTGCCATCAGTGAGCTATTAAATTTAGGGGGCGAACCGGGGATGAACACTGAAGCTTTCTTT. Amino acid sequence: CAISELLNLGGEPGMNTEAFF.

The chain has TRBV9 and TRBJ2-3, with a weak D call TRBD2 (6 bases). The CDR3 length is 17 residues. In germline, CDR1 is SGDLS, CDR2 YYNGEE. V lost 0 bases and J lost 0, with 14 bases in between. The CDR3 region is CASSVGLGRGSTDTQYF. CDR3 bases: TGTGCCAGCAGCGTAGGGCTGGGGCGGGGCAGCACAGATACGCAGTATTTT.

The chain combines TRBV24-1 with TRBJ1-1, with D unresolved. This CDR3 contains 14 residues. Trimming removed 4 bases at V and 9 bases at J, with 17 bases between. The germline gives CDR1 KGHDR, CDR2 SFDVKD. The CDR3 loop reads CATSDPGMAGKAFF. The DNA of the CDR3 is TGTGCCACCAGTGACCCTGGGATGGCGGGGAAAGCTTTCTTT.

V and J are TRBV5-1 and TRBJ1-2; D is perhaps TRBD1 (5 bases). V lost 0 bases and J lost 5, with 11 bases in between. The V gene's germline CDR1 is SGHRS and CDR2 YFSETQ. The CDR3 is made up of 14 amino acids. The CDR3 is CASSLGGMVYGYTF. CDR3 sequence (DNA): TGCGCCAGCAGCTTGGGGGGCATGGTGTATGGCTACACCTTC.

The V gene is TRBV18, the J gene TRBJ2-1; 7 nucleotides agree with TRBD1. This CDR3 has 15 residues. The V segment lost 3 bases and the J segment 0 bases; nucleotides outside the gene matches: 2. The V gene's germline CDR1 is KGHSH and CDR2 LQKENI. The CDR3 reads CASSPGTDSYNEQFF. CDR3 in DNA: TGTGCCAGCTCACCCGGGACAGACTCCTACAATGAGCAGTTCTTC.

The chain carries TRBV7-2 and TRBJ1-2; no clear D gene. The V end lost 2 bases, the J end lost 8 bases, and 12 bases lay between the germline ends. Germline V gene sequence: CDR1 SGHTA, CDR2 FQGNSA. There are 13 residues in the CDR3. CDR3 nucleotides: TGTGCCAGCAGCTTAAATGGTGGGCTAGGCTACACCTTC. As protein: CASSLNGGLGYTF.

In this sample, this clone turned up once. The chain couples TRBV7-2 to TRBJ1-6, with 9 positions matching TRBD1. The CDR3 has 15 amino acids. Germline CDR1 is SGHTA and CDR2 is FQGNSA. Trimming at V came to 5 bases and at J to 5 bases, leaving 4 bases not matched to a gene. This chain's CDR3 is CASSPDRGDNSPLHF. The DNA for the CDR3 is TGTGCCAGCAGCCCGGACAGGGGAGATAATTCACCCCTCCACTTT.

The count of this clone is one. The chain joins TRBV19 to TRBJ2-4, with D unresolved. The V end was cut by 5 bases, the J end by 7 bases, with 12 bases between. The CDR3 is 13 amino acids. Germline assignment: CDR1 LNHDA and CDR2 SQIVND (reference sequence). The chain's CDR3 is CASSPLGLNIQYF. DNA for the CDR3: TGTGCCAGTAGTCCATTGGGCCTTAACATTCAGTACTTC.

This chain links TRBV9 with TRBJ2-3; D possibly corresponds to TRBD2 (6 bases). The length of the CDR3 is 16 residues. Per the germline V gene, CDR1 is SGDLS and CDR2 is YYNGEE. Trimming stripped 3 bases from V and 0 bases from J, with 14 bases between. The CDR3 DNA follows: TGTGCCAGCAGCGGAGGAGGGACGGGGAGCACAGATACGCAGTATTTT. Its protein is CASSGGGTGSTDTQYF.

This rearrangement joins TRBV24-1 to TRBJ2-1, with 10 nucleotides matching TRBD2. V trimming: 1 base; J trimming: 0 bases; junction bases outside the gene matches: 2. The CDR3 totals 17 residues. Germline CDR1 is KGHDR and CDR2 is SFDVKD. CDR3 loop: CATSDFTSGDSYNEQFF. The DNA of the CDR3 is TGTGCCACCAGTGATTTCACTAGCGGGGACTCCTACAATGAGCAGTTCTTC.

The V and J genes are TRBV2 and TRBJ2-5; 10 nucleotides match TRBD2. CDR1 and CDR2 (germline): SNHLY, FYNNEI. This CDR3 comprises 15 residues. CDR3 protein: CARGWTSGAQETQYF. CDR3 in DNA: TGTGCGAGGGGCTGGACTAGCGGTGCCCAAGAGACCCAGTACTTC.

This clone was counted only a few times. The rearrangement links TRBV5-1 to TRBJ2-2; D not certain. V was cut by 9 bases and J by 2 bases, with 11 bases left in between. Germline V gene sequence: CDR1 SGHRS, CDR2 YFSETQ. The CDR3 contains 13 residues. DNA for the CDR3: TGCGCCACGCAACCTCTAAACACCGGGGAGCTGTTTTTT. It encodes CATQPLNTGELFF.

The V gene is TRBV21-1, the J gene TRBJ2-5; TRBD1, the D gene given by the table, was not confirmed from the DNA. TRBV21-1 is assigned pseudogene status. The CDR3 covers 18 residues. The CDR3 loop reads CASSPRPISGQGSETQYF. DNA for the CDR3: TGTGCCAGCAGCCCTCGCCCCATATCGGGCCAGGGCTCGGAGACCCAGTACTTC.

This clone was found a few times. The CDR3 nucleotides are TGTGCCAGCAGCCCTACTGGGGGGTTGACTAATTCACCCCTCCACTTT. This translates into CASSPTGGLTNSPLHF. The rearrangement uses TRBV2 and TRBJ1-6; perhaps TRBD1 as D (5 bases). CDR3 size: 16 residues. Germline CDR1 SNHLY, CDR2 FYNNEI. Trimming left V 6 bases short and J 6 bases short, with 18 bases between.

The chain couples TRBV6-2 or TRBV6-3 to TRBJ2-5; 7 bases fit TRBD2. Germline loops: CDR1 MNHEY, CDR2 SVGEGT. Trimming at V came to 4 bases and at J to 4 bases, leaving 9 bases not matched to a gene. The CDR3 is 15 residues long. Here the CDR3 DNA reads TGTGCCAGCAGTTCCCGAGCGGGATCGGGAGAGACCCAGTACTTC. It translates to CASSSRAGSGETQYF.

The CDR3 sequence: CASSLGRVSNQPQHF. The CDR3 DNA reads TGTGCCAGCAGCTTGGGCAGGGTGAGCAATCAGCCCCAGCATTTT. The V call is TRBV5-8, the J call TRBJ1-5, with D tentatively TRBD1 (5 bases). The CDR3 is 15 amino acids. Per germline, CDR1 SGHTS and CDR2 YDEGEE. V lost 0 bases, J lost 1 base, and 8 bases lay in between.

This sequence joins TRBV5-6 and TRBJ1-6, with D possibly being TRBD1 (6 bases). Trimming stripped 4 bases from V and 5 bases from J, with 13 bases between. CDR1 is SGHDT, CDR2 YYEEEE, per germline. The CDR3 runs 15 residues. CDR3 amino acids: CASSVGGRNNSPLHF. The CDR3 coding sequence is TGTGCCAGCAGCGTAGGGGGTCGGAATAATTCACCCCTCCACTTT.

The genes are TRBV5-1 and TRBJ1-3; no reliable D call. The CDR3 totals 15 residues. Per the germline V gene, CDR1 is SGHRS and CDR2 is YFSETQ. V lost 4 bases and J lost 3, with 14 bases in between. The CDR3 DNA reads TGCGCCAGCAGCCTCGACAAGGATCTTGGAAACACCATATATTTT. It encodes CASSLDKDLGNTIYF. Supplemented by reference TRBV5-1 and TRBJ1-3, the full variable domain reads KAGVTQTPRYLIKTRGQQVTLSCSPISGHRSVSWYQQTPGQGLQFLFEYFSETQRNKGNFPGRFSGRQFSNSRSEMNVSTLELGDSALYLCASSLDKDLGNTIYFGEGSWLTVV.

The J gene is TRBJ2-2, the V gene TRBV12-3 or TRBV12-4; perhaps TRBD2 as D (6 bases). The CDR3 totals 12 residues. Deletions cut 5 bases from V and 5 bases from J, with 6 bases between. The CDR3 spells CASSRGTGELFF. The DNA of the CDR3 is TGTGCCAGCAGTCGGGGGACCGGGGAGCTGTTTTTT.

The CDR3 bases are TGTGCCAGCAGCCCCCGGGACGGCGCCGGGGGGGGCTACACCTTC. Protein sequence: CASSPRDGAGGGYTF. This sequence joins TRBV9 and TRBJ1-2, with D perhaps TRBD1 (5 bases). Germline CDR1 and CDR2: SGDLS and YYNGEE. V lost 4 bases and J 8 bases, leaving 21 bases between the germline ends. There are 15 residues in the CDR3.

The chain employs TRBV28 and TRBJ1-4, with 8 nucleotides matching TRBD1. The V segment lost 6 bases and the J segment 7 bases; nucleotides outside the gene matches: 10. Germline-derived CDR1 and CDR2 are MDHEN and SYDVKM. The CDR3 length is 15 residues. CDR3 nucleotides: TGTGCCAGCAGCCGCAGGGGGCGACCCGTTGAAAAACTGTTTTTT. Translation gives CASSRRGRPVEKLFF.

This clone has a handful of counts. The chain is built from TRBV27 and TRBJ2-7; D might be TRBD2 (5 bases). CDR1 and CDR2 (germline): MNHEY, SMNVEV (reference sequence). Deletions cut 7 bases from V and 2 bases from J, with 9 bases between. The CDR3 runs to 12 residues. The CDR3 loop reads CASTSGTYEQYF. The CDR3 nucleotides read TGTGCCAGCACCTCGGGGACCTACGAGCAGTACTTC.

The J gene is TRBJ1-3, the V gene TRBV4-3; tentative D call: TRBD1 (5 bases). With 2 bases removed from V and 2 bases from J, the gap between germline ends came to 7 bases. The CDR3 length is 14 residues. Germline CDR1 and CDR2: LGHNA and YSLEER. The CDR3 loop is CASSQQGTGNTIYF. The CDR3 coding sequence is TGCGCCAGCAGCCAACAGGGAACTGGAAACACCATATATTTT.

Here the CDR3 reads CASSPNFGGDTEAFF. DNA for the CDR3: TGCGCCAGCAGCCCCAACTTCGGGGGGGACACTGAAGCTTTCTTT. The rearrangement uses TRBV5-1 and TRBJ1-1; the D gene is possibly TRBD1 (5 bases). CDR1 SGHRS and CDR2 YFSETQ come from the germline V gene. Trimming pared 4 bases from V and 3 bases from J, leaving 16 bases between. This CDR3 is 15 amino acids long.

The chain links TRBV6-2 or TRBV6-3 to TRBJ1-5, with 10 bases that match TRBD1. The CDR3 is 16 residues long. Germline V gene sequence: CDR1 MNHEY, CDR2 SVGEGT. After removal of 1 base from V and 7 bases from J, the junction contained 7 bases not matched to a gene. The CDR3 DNA follows: TGTGCCAGCAGTTACTTTTCTGGGACAGGGGCCCAGCCCCAGCATTTT. Its protein product is CASSYFSGTGAQPQHF.

J is TRBJ2-1 and V is TRBV27; D is uncertain. The CDR3 runs to 15 residues. The V gene lost 4 bases and the J gene lost 4 bases, with 14 bases spanning the gap. The germline gives CDR1 MNHEY, CDR2 SMNVEV (reference sequence). The CDR3 is CASSSARSIYNEQFF. The CDR3 DNA sequence: TGTGCCAGCAGTTCGGCCAGGTCCATATACAATGAGCAGTTCTTC.